This T cell receptor beta chain was sequenced during a study of blood T cells in healthy people across ages. The V gene's germline CDR1 is DFQATT and CDR2 SNEGSKA (reference sequence). Trimming took 0 bases from V and 8 from J, leaving 10 bases between them. There are 12 residues in the CDR3. Through a sample-barcoded 5' primer and a J-beta primer mix, a second PCR was run for roughly 6 to 11 cycles. In TCRdb, the 5' RACE reads were re-called with MiXCR into one record per CDR3 protein. The sample yields hundreds of thousands of distinct CDR3 sequences, under 70% seen once. The rearrangement uses TRBV20-1 and TRBJ1-2; weak D call: TRBD1 (5 bases). The sequence came from a man in his 60s in good health. The sequencing input was blood. The CDR3 here is CSARDRAGGYTF. CDR3 bases: TGCAGTGCTAGAGACAGGGCAGGAGGCTACACCTTC.